Following are 9 T cell receptor beta chains from one sample sequenced in a study of blood T cells in healthy people across ages. It was with a sample-barcoded 5' primer and a J-beta primer mix that a second PCR of roughly 7 to 12 cycles was run. TCRdb processed the 5' RACE reads anew with MiXCR; each CDR3 protein has one entry. The table shows fewer than 800,000 distinct CDR3 sequences, with around half occurring only once. Sequencing was carried out using blood. Receptors were obtained from a woman in her sixties in good health.

The chain recombines TRBV20-1 with TRBJ2-7, with TRBD2 matching over 7 bases. V trimming: 5 bases; J trimming: 4 bases; junction bases outside the gene matches: 5. The CDR3 contains 12 residues. Germline V gene data show CDR1 as DFQATT and CDR2 as SNEGSKA (reference sequence). CDR3: CSARTRLYEQYF. The CDR3 bases are TGCAGTGCTCGGACTAGGTTGTACGAGCAGTACTTC.

As for this clonotype: Germline is not matched at one junction end, which may reflect a read error. The rearrangement joins TRBV10-3 to TRBJ2-5; 12 bases are a match to TRBD2. In germline, CDR1 is ENHRY, CDR2 SYGVKD. The CDR3 covers 18 residues. CDR3 sequence reads: CAISESRLAGATQGTQYF. The CDR3 DNA is TGTGCCATCAGTGAGTCGAGACTAGCGGGAGCCACTCAAGGGACCCAGTACTTC.

The table lists this clonotype with a few counts. The rearrangement joins TRBV10-3 to TRBJ2-7; 7 nucleotides match TRBD2. J was trimmed by 5 bases and V by 7 bases; bases with no gene match: 14. The germline V gene has CDR1 ENHRY and CDR2 SYGVKD. CDR3 size: 15 residues. CDR3 amino acids: CAITPDRGGPHEQYF. CDR3 nucleotide sequence: TGTGCCATCACCCCCGATCGGGGAGGGCCTCACGAGCAGTACTTC.

The chain combines TRBV6-1 with TRBJ2-5; D is unclear. CDR1 is MNHNS and CDR2 is SASEGT in the germline V gene. V was trimmed by 3 bases and J by 2 bases, leaving 7 bases between them. The CDR3 is made up of 13 amino acids. CDR3 sequence: CASSDDPQETQYF. As DNA, the CDR3 is TGTGCCAGCAGTGACGACCCGCAAGAGACCCAGTACTTC.

This clonotype has only a few counts. The chain links TRBV11-3 to TRBJ1-1; a weak D match, TRBD1 (5 bases). The germline V gene has CDR1 SGHNT and CDR2 YENEEA. V was clipped by 3 bases and J by 5 bases, with 10 bases between them. This CDR3 has 13 amino acids. The DNA for the CDR3 is TGTGCCAGCAGCTTGGAGGGGCATACTGAAGCTTTCTTT. Translating gives CASSLEGHTEAFF.

This clonotype was counted a few times. This chain uses TRBV6-2 or TRBV6-3 with TRBJ2-5, with 9 bases fitting TRBD2. From germline, CDR1 is MNHEY and CDR2 SVGEGT. CDR3 length: 14 residues. V shed 2 bases and J 4 bases; nucleotides not matched to a gene: 2. The CDR3 nucleotides are TGTGCCAGCAGTTACGCGGGGGGGAGAGAGACCCAGTACTTC. This translates into CASSYAGGRETQYF.

This chain uses TRBV29-1 with TRBJ1-2; possibly TRBD1 for D (5 bases). The CDR3 has 14 residues. Per germline, CDR1 SQVTM and CDR2 ANQGSEA. V lost 7 bases, J lost 7 bases, and 22 bases lay in between. The DNA for the CDR3 is TGCAGCGCTGCCACCTTGATCAGGGATAGTGGCTACACCTTC. This gives the protein CSAATLIRDSGYTF. Variable domain in full (rest from reference TRBV29-1 and TRBJ1-2): SAVISQKPSRDICQRGTSLTIQCQVDSQVTMMFWYRQQPGQSLTLIATANQGSEATYESGFVIDKFPISRPNLTFSTLTVSNMSPEDSSIYLCSAATLIRDSGYTFGSGTRLTVV.

V usage is TRBV15 and J usage is TRBJ2-1, with D maybe TRBD2 (6 bases). The CDR3 loop spans 15 amino acids. V was shortened by 0 bases and J by 3 bases, with 9 bases between the two germline ends. Germline values: CDR1 LNHNV, CDR2 YYDKDF (reference sequence). This CDR3 is CATSRDLDYYNEQFF. The CDR3 nucleotides read TGTGCCACCAGCAGAGATCTGGACTACTACAATGAGCAGTTCTTC. Filled out from reference TRBV15 and TRBJ2-1, the complete variable domain reads DAMVIQNPRYQVTQFGKPVTLSCSQTLNHNVMYWYQQKSSQAPKLLFHYYDKDFNNEADTPDNFQSRRPNTSFCFLDIRSPGLGDTAMYLCATSRDLDYYNEQFFGPGTRLTVL.

The chain joins TRBV4-2 to TRBJ2-3; 8 bases fit TRBD1. V shed 3 bases, J shed 4 bases, and the junction held 9 bases outside the gene matches. The length of the CDR3 is 16 residues. Looked up from germline, CDR1 is LGHNA and CDR2 is YNFKEQ. CDR3 loop: CASSQDPTGGPDTQYF. The CDR3 DNA sequence: TGTGCCAGCAGCCAGGATCCCACAGGGGGACCAGATACGCAGTATTTT.